This TCR beta chain was sequenced in a study of Tregs in tolerant kidney transplant recipients. Assay used: immunoSEQ multiplex PCR; TCRdb lists only in-frame clones, some missing. This sample has some 110,000 clones, with 92% found just once. The V segment lost 7 bases and the J segment 0 bases; nucleotides outside the gene matches: 6. The length of the CDR3 is 14 residues. CDR1 SNHLY and CDR2 FYNNEI come from the germline V gene. CD4+CD25+CD127- Tregs, CD4+CD25- non-Tregs, CD4 and CD8 cells were sorted. The receptor was derived from a human donor in good health. The sample consisted of CD4+ T cells from blood. The chain has TRBV2 and TRBJ2-7; 7 nucleotides match TRBD1. CDR3 residues: CASTQGQNSYEQYF. As DNA, the CDR3 is TGTGCCAGCACCCAGGGACAGAACTCCTACGAGCAGTACTTC.